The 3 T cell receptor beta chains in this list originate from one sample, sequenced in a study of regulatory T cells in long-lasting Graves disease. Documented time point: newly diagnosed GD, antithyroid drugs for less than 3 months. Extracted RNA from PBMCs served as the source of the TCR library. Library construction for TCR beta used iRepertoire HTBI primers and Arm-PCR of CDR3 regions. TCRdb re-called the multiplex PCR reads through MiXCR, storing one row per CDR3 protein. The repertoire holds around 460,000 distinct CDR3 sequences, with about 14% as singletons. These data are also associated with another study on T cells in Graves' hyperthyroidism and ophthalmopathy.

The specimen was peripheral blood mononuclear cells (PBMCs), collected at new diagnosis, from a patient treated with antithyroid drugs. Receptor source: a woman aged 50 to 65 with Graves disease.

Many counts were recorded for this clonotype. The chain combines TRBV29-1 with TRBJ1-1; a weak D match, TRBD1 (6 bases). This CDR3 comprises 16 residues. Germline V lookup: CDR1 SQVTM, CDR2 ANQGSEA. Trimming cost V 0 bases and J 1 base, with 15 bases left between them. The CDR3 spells CSVEEPTRGPNTEAFF. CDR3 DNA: TGCAGCGTTGAAGAGCCCACCAGGGGCCCGAACACTGAAGCTTTCTTT. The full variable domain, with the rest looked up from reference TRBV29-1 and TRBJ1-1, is SAVISQKPSRDICQRGTSLTIQCQVDSQVTMMFWYRQQPGQSLTLIATANQGSEATYESGFVIDKFPISRPNLTFSTLTVSNMSPEDSSIYLCSVEEPTRGPNTEAFFGQGTRLTVV.

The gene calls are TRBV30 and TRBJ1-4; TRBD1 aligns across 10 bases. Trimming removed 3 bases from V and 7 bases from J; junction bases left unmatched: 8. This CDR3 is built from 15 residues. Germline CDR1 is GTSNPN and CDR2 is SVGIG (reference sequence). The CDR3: CAWRVPGTGVEKLFF. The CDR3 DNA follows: TGTGCCTGGAGGGTTCCCGGGACAGGGGTTGAAAAACTGTTTTTT.

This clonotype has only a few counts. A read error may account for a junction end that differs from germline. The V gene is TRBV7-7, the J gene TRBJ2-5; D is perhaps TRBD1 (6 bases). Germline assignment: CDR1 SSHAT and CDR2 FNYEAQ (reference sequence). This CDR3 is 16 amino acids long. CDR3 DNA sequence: TGTGCTAGCAGCTTGGGTGGAATACAGGGAAGAGAGACCCAGTACTTC. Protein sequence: CASSLGGIQGRETQYF.